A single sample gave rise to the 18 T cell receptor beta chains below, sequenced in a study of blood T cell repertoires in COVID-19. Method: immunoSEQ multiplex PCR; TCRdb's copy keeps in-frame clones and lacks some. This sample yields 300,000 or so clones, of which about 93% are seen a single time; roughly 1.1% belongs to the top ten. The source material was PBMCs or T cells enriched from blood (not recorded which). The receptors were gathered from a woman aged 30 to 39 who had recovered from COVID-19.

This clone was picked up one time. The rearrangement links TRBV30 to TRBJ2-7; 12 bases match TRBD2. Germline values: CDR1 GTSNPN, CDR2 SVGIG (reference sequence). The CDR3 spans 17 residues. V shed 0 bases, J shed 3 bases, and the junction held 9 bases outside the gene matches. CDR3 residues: CAWSVPRGLAGSYEQYF. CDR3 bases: TGTGCCTGGAGTGTACCCAGAGGACTAGCGGGAAGCTACGAGCAGTACTTC. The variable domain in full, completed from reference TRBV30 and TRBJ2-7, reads SQTIHQWPATLVQPVGSPLSLECTVEGTSNPNLYWYRQAAGRGLQLLFYSVGIGQISSEVPQNLSASRPQDRQFILSSKKLLLSDSGFYLCAWSVPRGLAGSYEQYFGPGTRLTVT.

The CDR3 bases are TGTGCCAGCAGGTCGGGACTAGCGGGAGAGTCGTACGAGCAGTACTTC. Protein sequence: CASRSGLAGESYEQYF. The chain has TRBV2 and TRBJ2-7; 14 bases are shared with TRBD2. J gave up 4 bases and V 6 bases, and 8 bases lay outside the gene matches. The CDR3 loop spans 16 amino acids. The V gene's germline CDR1 is SNHLY and CDR2 FYNNEI.

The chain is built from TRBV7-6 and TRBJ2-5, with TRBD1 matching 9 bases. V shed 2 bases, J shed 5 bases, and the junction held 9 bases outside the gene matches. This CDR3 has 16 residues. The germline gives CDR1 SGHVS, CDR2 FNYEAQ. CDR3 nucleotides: TGTGCCAGCAGCTTATCGCGACAGGGGGGGATGGAGACCCAGTACTTC. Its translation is CASSLSRQGGMETQYF.

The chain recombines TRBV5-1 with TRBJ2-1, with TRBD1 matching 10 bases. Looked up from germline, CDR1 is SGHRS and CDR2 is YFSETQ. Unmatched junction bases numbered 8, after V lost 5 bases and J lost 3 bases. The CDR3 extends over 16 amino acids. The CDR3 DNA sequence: TGCGCCAGCAGTACGTTCGGGACAGGGGTCTACAATGAGCAGTTCTTC. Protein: CASSTFGTGVYNEQFF. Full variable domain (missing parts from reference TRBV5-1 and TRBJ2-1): KAGVTQTPRYLIKTRGQQVTLSCSPISGHRSVSWYQQTPGQGLQFLFEYFSETQRNKGNFPGRFSGRQFSNSRSEMNVSTLELGDSALYLCASSTFGTGVYNEQFFGPGTRLTVL.

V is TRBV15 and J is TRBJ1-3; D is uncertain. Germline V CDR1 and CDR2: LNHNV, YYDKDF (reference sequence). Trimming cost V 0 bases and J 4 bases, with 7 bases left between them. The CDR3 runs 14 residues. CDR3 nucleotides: TGTGCCACCAGCAGAGAAGTTCGGGGAAACACCATATATTTT. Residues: CATSREVRGNTIYF.

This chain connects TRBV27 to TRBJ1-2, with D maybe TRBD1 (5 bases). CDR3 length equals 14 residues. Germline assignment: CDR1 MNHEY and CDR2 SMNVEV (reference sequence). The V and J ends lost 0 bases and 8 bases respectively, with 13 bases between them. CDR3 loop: CASSLSQGRVGYTF. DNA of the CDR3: TGTGCCAGCAGTTTATCCCAGGGCCGGGTAGGCTACACCTTC.

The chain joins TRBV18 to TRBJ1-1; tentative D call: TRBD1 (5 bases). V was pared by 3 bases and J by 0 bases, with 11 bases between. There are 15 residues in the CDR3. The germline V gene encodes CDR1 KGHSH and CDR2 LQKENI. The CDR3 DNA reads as TGTGCCAGCTCACCCCAGACAGCCATGAACACTGAAGCTTTCTTT. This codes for CASSPQTAMNTEAFF.

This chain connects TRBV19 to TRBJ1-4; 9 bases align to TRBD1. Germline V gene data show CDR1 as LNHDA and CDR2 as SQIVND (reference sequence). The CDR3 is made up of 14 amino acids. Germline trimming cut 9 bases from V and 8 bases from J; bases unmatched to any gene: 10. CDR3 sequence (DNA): TGTGCCAGCGCTGCCGGGACAGGGAGGGAAAAACTGTTTTTT. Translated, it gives CASAAGTGREKLFF.

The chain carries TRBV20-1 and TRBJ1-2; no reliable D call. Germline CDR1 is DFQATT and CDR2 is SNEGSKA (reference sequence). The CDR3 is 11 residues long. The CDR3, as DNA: TGCAGAGTAAGAGGGAGGGATGGCTACACCTTC. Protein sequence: CRVRGRDGYTF.

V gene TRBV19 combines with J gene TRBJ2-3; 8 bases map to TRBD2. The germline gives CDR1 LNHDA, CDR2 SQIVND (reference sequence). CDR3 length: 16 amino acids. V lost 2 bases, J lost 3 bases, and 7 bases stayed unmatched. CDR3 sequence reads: CASSIRRGGLTDTQYF. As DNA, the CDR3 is TGTGCCAGTAGTATACGCCGGGGGGGTCTGACAGATACGCAGTATTTT.

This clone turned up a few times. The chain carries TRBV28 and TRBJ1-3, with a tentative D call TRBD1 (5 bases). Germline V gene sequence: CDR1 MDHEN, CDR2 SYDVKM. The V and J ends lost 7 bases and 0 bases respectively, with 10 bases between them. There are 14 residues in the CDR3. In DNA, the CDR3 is TGTGCCAGCAACACAGGTCCCTCTGGAAACACCATATATTTT. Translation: CASNTGPSGNTIYF.

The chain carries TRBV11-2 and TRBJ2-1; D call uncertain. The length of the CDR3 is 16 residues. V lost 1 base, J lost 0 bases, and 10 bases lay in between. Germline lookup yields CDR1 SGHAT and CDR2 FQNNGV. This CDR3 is CASSLVVASSYNEQFF. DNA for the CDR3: TGTGCCAGCAGCTTAGTAGTAGCTAGCTCCTACAATGAGCAGTTCTTC. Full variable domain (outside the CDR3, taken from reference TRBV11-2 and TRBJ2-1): EAGVAQSPRYKIIEKRQSVAFWCNPISGHATLYWYQQILGQGPKLLIQFQNNGVVDDSQLPKDRFSAERLKGVDSTLKIQPAKLEDSAVYLCASSLVVASSYNEQFFGPGTRLTVL.

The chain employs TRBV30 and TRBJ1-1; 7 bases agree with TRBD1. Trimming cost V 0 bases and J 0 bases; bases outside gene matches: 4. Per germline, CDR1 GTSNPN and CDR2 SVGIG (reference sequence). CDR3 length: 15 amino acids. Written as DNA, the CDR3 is TGTGCCTGGAGTGTAGTGGGACAGATGAACACTGAAGCTTTCTTT. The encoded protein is CAWSVVGQMNTEAFF.

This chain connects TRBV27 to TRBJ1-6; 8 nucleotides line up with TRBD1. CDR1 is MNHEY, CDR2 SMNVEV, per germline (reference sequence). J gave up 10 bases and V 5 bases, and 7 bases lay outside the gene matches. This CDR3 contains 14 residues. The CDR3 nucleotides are TGTGCCAGCAGTACCCAGGGGGCAGGATCACCCCTCCACTTT. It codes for CASSTQGAGSPLHF.

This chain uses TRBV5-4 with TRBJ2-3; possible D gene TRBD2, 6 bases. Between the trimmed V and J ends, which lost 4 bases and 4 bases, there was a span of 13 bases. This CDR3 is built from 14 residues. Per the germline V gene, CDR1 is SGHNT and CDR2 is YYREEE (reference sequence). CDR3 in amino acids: CASSPGGTPDTQYF. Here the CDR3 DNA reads TGTGCCAGCAGCCCCGGTGGGACTCCAGATACGCAGTATTTT.

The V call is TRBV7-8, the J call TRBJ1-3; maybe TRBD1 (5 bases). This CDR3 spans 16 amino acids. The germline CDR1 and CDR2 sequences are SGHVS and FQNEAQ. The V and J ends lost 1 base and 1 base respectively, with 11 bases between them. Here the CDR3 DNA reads TGTGCCAGCAGCTTAGAGGACATTGGTTCTGGAAACACCATATATTTT. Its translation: CASSLEDIGSGNTIYF. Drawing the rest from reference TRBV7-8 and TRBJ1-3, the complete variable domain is GAGVSQSPRYKVAKRGQDVALRCDPISGHVSLFWYQQALGQGPEFLTYFQNEAQLDKSGLPSDRFFAERPEGSVSTLKIQRTQQEDSAVYLCASSLEDIGSGNTIYFGEGSWLTVV.

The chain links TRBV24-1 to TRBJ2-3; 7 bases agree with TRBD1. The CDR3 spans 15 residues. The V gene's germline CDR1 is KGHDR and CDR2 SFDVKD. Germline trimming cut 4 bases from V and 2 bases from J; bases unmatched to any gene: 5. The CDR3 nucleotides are TGTGCCACCAGTGACCGACAGGGTCCCACAGATACGCAGTATTTT. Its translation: CATSDRQGPTDTQYF.

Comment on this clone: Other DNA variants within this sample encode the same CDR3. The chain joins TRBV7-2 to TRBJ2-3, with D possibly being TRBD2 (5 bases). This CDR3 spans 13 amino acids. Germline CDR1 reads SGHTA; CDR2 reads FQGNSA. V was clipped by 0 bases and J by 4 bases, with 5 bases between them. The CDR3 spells CASSLARADTQYF. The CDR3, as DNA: TGTGCCAGCAGCTTAGCGAGGGCAGATACGCAGTATTTT.